This T cell receptor (beta chain) was recovered during a study of T cell responses to AZD1222 COVID-19 vaccine. The wider study: Second-dose groups at about 4 or about 12 weeks were pooled.

Trimming removed 3 bases from V and 2 bases from J, with 13 bases in between. This CDR3 spans 15 amino acids. CDR1 LGHDT and CDR2 YNNKEL come from the germline V gene (reference sequence). Libraries were prepared by immunoSEQ multiplex PCR; TCRdb keeps only in-frame clonotypes and omits some of them. Here the sample spans 150,000 or so clones, more than 75% being singletons. Only a few counts were recorded for this clone. This TCR was sampled from an adult in good health. The rearrangement links TRBV3-1 (or the pseudogene TRBV3-2) to TRBJ1-2, with D possibly matching TRBD1 (6 bases). Sequencing was performed on peripheral blood, taken on day 0 of AZD1222 vaccination. CDR3 coding DNA: TGTGCCAGCAGCCACTACTGGACAGCGAACTATGGCTACACCTTC. Its translation is CASSHYWTANYGYTF.